This T cell receptor beta chain originates from a study of T-cell reconstitution after alpha-beta-depleted transplantation in children. Germline V gives CDR1 LGHNA, CDR2 YSLEER. The junction had 7 bases not matched to a gene; V was cut back by 2 bases and J by 3 bases. CDR3 length: 15 amino acids. Findings and caveats of the study: It was reported that alpha-beta T cells came from several hundred expanded graft clones (about two months after transplant). In some patients, recipient T cells and intrathymic progenitors surviving conditioning explained high day-60 diversity.

Molecular barcoding with unique molecular identifiers was used for the TCRbeta library. TCRdb recomputed calls from the PCR reads with MiXCR, one row per CDR3 protein. Of over 90,000 distinct CDR3 sequences listed, 6% to 9% were seen once; the top ten hold about 15%. In its sample, this clonotype was seen many times. Its target is not known. The TCR originated in a boy aged 2 to 10 with acute lymphoblastic leukemia, due to receive a stem cell transplant. This specimen consisted of PBMCs, obtained before TCRalphabeta/CD19-depleted stem cell transplant. The rearrangement joins TRBV4-3 to TRBJ2-7; 7 bases align to TRBD2. The CDR3 loop reads CASSQSMGGDYEQYF. As DNA, the CDR3 is TGCGCCAGCAGCCAAAGCATGGGGGGGGACTACGAGCAGTACTTC.